This T cell receptor beta chain was recovered during a study of a mutant IDH1 vaccine in newly diagnosed glioma. Across the whole study: Onset of vaccination occurred 4-6 weeks following radiotherapy alone, or with temozolomide cycles. Patients had received radiotherapy, temozolomide, or both previously, most receiving both.

Specified time point: week 11, during vaccination. What each vaccine dose contained was 300 ug of mutant IDH1 20-mer peptide, accompanied by topical imiquimod. The study enrolled donors with new WHO grade 3 or 4 IDH1-mutant, ATRX-lost astrocytomas. There are 15 residues in the CDR3. V gave up 4 bases and J gave up 2 bases; unmatched junction bases: 8. Germline V gene data show CDR1 as SGHRS and CDR2 as YFSETQ. The repertoire was sequenced with immunoSEQ multiplex PCR; TCRdb's copy has only in-frame clones and lacks some. The data show about 36,000 clones, 80% seen once. With regard to this clone: What it binds is not known.

This sequence joins TRBV5-1 and TRBJ1-2; 7 positions agree with TRBD1. The material sequenced was peripheral blood mononuclear cells (PBMCs), taken from a glioma patient whose treatment included an IDH1 peptide vaccine. The sequence came from a woman aged 30 to 39 with glioma. Some clones in this sample may be carry-over from other donors' samples. This CDR3 reads CASSTGQAINYGYTF. The CDR3 nucleotides read TGCGCCAGCAGCACAGGACAGGCTATCAACTATGGCTACACCTTC.